The next 22 T cell receptor beta chains were all read from a single sample in a study of T cells in Graves' hyperthyroidism and ophthalmopathy. RNA transcripts served as the template for amplifying TCR beta CDR3 regions. Researchers ran a first-round RT-PCR on the TCR CDR3 using the HTBI primer set. MiXCR, applied by TCRdb to the multiplex PCR reads, yields one record per CDR3 protein. The sample yields about 580,000 distinct CDR3 sequences, around 13% seen once. The sequenced material came from blood. These receptors were taken from a woman in her twenties or thirties with Graves' hyperthyroidism that later progressed to Graves' ophthalmopathy.

This clonotype was seen at least ten times. This chain joins TRBV24-1 and TRBJ2-6; TRBD2 agrees at 10 bases. Germline-derived CDR1 and CDR2 are KGHDR and SFDVKD. The J segment lost 0 bases and the V segment lost 6 bases, leaving 7 bases of the junction unmatched. The CDR3 length is 18 residues. CDR3 DNA sequence: TGTGCCACCAGTTCTTCACTAGCGGGGAGCTCTGGGGCCAACGTCCTGACTTTC. Its translation is CATSSSLAGSSGANVLTF.

This clonotype was seen a handful of times. The V call is TRBV19, the J call TRBJ2-7; 8 bases match TRBD1. CDR3 length: 16 amino acids. Germline V gives CDR1 LNHDA, CDR2 SQIVND (reference sequence). Unmatched junction bases numbered 9, after V lost 2 bases and J lost 3 bases. CDR3 nucleotides: TGTGCCAGTAGTATATCCTGGACAGGGAGGAACTACGAGCAGTACTTC. Protein: CASSISWTGRNYEQYF. Based on the CDR3 plus reference TRBV19 and TRBJ2-7, the full variable domain is DGGITQSPKYLFRKEGQNVTLSCEQNLNHDAMYWYRQDPGQGLRLIYYSQIVNDFQKGDIAEGYSVSREKKESFPLTVTSAQKNPTAFYLCASSISWTGRNYEQYFGPGTRLTVT.

This clonotype was detected many times. The chain couples TRBV7-2 to TRBJ1-1, with D uncertain. Trimming took off 1 base at V and 4 bases at J, with 7 bases between the two ends. The CDR3 runs 13 residues. Germline V gene data show CDR1 as SGHTA and CDR2 as FQGNSA. CDR3 region: CASSLGATTEAFF. CDR3 coding DNA: TGTGCCAGCAGCTTAGGGGCCACCACTGAAGCTTTCTTT.

The V call is TRBV11-3, the J call TRBJ1-5; 9 nucleotides agree with TRBD1. V was pared by 2 bases and J by 5 bases, with 13 bases of the junction left unmatched. In germline, CDR1 is SGHNT, CDR2 YENEEA. The CDR3 sequence is 18 residues long. The chain's CDR3 is CASSLNVVPGQGYQPQHF. The CDR3 DNA sequence: TGTGCCAGCAGCTTAAACGTCGTCCCGGGACAGGGATATCAGCCCCAGCATTTT. Drawing the rest from reference TRBV11-3 and TRBJ1-5, the complete variable domain is EAGVVQSPRYKIIEKKQPVAFWCNPISGHNTLYWYLQNLGQGPELLIRYENEEAVDDSQLPKDRFSAERLKGVDSTLKIQPAELGDSAVYLCASSLNVVPGQGYQPQHFGDGTRLSIL.

The table lists this clonotype with many counts. The chain joins TRBV28 to TRBJ2-7, with 10 nucleotides matching TRBD2. The germline V gene encodes CDR1 MDHEN and CDR2 SYDVKM. CDR3 size: 15 residues. V lost 8 bases, J lost 1 base, and 8 bases stayed unmatched. CDR3 region: CASRSSGRASYEQYF. The CDR3 bases are TGTGCCAGCCGATCCAGCGGGAGGGCTTCCTACGAGCAGTACTTC. The full variable domain, its missing parts supplied by reference TRBV28 and TRBJ2-7, is DVKVTQSSRYLVKRTGEKVFLECVQDMDHENMFWYRQDPGLGLRLIYFSYDVKMKEKGDIPEGYSVSREKKERFSLILESASTNQTSMYLCASRSSGRASYEQYFGPGTRLTVT.

Of note for this clonotype: Given a much more abundant clone one base away, this may be a read error. The CDR3 DNA follows: TGTGCCTGTAGGGGGCGGGAAGAGACCCAGTACTTC. Translated: CACRGREETQYF. The genes are TRBV30 and TRBJ2-5; 7 bases fit TRBD1. The junction had 4 bases not matched to a gene; V was cut back by 6 bases and J by 3 bases. The CDR3 extends over 12 amino acids. CDR1 is GTSNPN, CDR2 SVGIG, per germline (reference sequence).

This clonotype was counted only a few times. The chain carries TRBV6-2 or TRBV6-3 and TRBJ2-1; the D is unclear. V was clipped by 5 bases and J by 4 bases, with 9 bases between them. CDR3 size: 13 residues. Germline V gene lookup returns CDR1 MNHEY and CDR2 SVGEGT. In DNA, the CDR3 is TGTGCCAGCAGTATGAGAATTTACAATGAGCAGTTCTTC. Its protein product is CASSMRIYNEQFF.

This clonotype was observed many times. The chain employs TRBV19 and TRBJ1-5, with 7 bases matching TRBD1. V trimming: 5 bases; J trimming: 1 base; junction bases outside the gene matches: 8. CDR3 length: 16 amino acids. From germline, CDR1 is LNHDA and CDR2 SQIVND (reference sequence). CDR3 loop: CASSSSSGGSNQPQHF. For the CDR3, the DNA is TGTGCCAGTAGTTCCTCTTCAGGGGGAAGCAATCAGCCCCAGCATTTT.

This clonotype was counted a few times. Since a much larger clone is just one base distant, this may be a read error. The V call is TRBV12-3 or TRBV12-4, the J call TRBJ2-4; either TRBD1 or TRBD2 may supply D (6 bases each). The CDR3 runs to 15 residues. Here the CDR3 reads CASSHRDFVKNTQYF. CDR3 nucleotide sequence: TGTGCCAGCAGTCACAGGGACTTCGTCAAAAACACTCAGTACTTC.

This clonotype appeared many times. The rearrangement links TRBV6-1 to TRBJ1-1; maybe TRBD1 (6 bases). V lost 8 bases and J 3 bases, leaving 19 bases between the germline ends. From germline, CDR1 is MNHNS and CDR2 SASEGT. The length of the CDR3 is 15 residues. In nucleotides, the CDR3 is TGTGCCAGCCCTGGACGGGGGGCCAAGGACACTGAAGCTTTCTTT. This gives the protein CASPGRGAKDTEAFF.

This clonotype was picked up a small number of times. V is TRBV28 and J is TRBJ1-5; D is undetermined. The CDR3 totals 11 residues. Deletions cut 7 bases from V and 7 bases from J, with 8 bases between. The germline V gene encodes CDR1 MDHEN and CDR2 SYDVKM. The CDR3 spells CASNDRQPQHF. The CDR3 nucleotides are TGTGCCAGCAATGACCGCCAGCCCCAGCATTTT.

This clonotype occurred many times. The chain employs TRBV20-1 and TRBJ1-1; tentatively, D is TRBD1 (5 bases). The germline CDR1 and CDR2 sequences are DFQATT and SNEGSKA (reference sequence). V dropped 5 bases and J dropped 0 bases, with 13 bases sitting between them. CDR3 size: 14 residues. As DNA, the CDR3 is TGCAGTGCTGAGGGGCGGGGGATGAACACTGAAGCTTTCTTT. Residues: CSAEGRGMNTEAFF.

This clonotype appeared many times. The V and J genes are TRBV28 and TRBJ2-7; tentative D call: TRBD1 (7 bases). Looked up from germline, CDR1 is MDHEN and CDR2 is SYDVKM. Deletions cut 7 bases from V and 1 base from J, with 11 bases between. The CDR3 is made up of 13 amino acids. The CDR3 reads CASNQGGSYEQYF. Written as DNA, the CDR3 is TGTGCCAGCAACCAGGGGGGATCCTACGAGCAGTACTTC.

A remark on this clonotype: One base away lies a much larger clone, so this may be a sequencing read error. The chain is built from TRBV20-1 and TRBJ2-2, with TRBD2 as a possible D gene (5 bases). V lost 1 base and J lost 7, with 13 bases in between. Germline V lookup: CDR1 DFQATT, CDR2 SNEGSKA (reference sequence). CDR3 length: 14 amino acids. CDR3 loop: CSARVETDYGELFF. The CDR3 nucleotides are TGCAGTGCTAGAGTTGAGACTGACTACGGGGAGCTGTTTTTT.

In this sample, this clonotype turned up many times. The rearrangement uses TRBV28 and TRBJ2-7; TRBD1 matches 10 bases. Germline lookup yields CDR1 MDHEN and CDR2 SYDVKM. The CDR3 runs to 15 residues. Trimming removed 7 bases from V and 1 base from J; junction bases left unmatched: 7. The CDR3 reads CASTQTGGQSYEQYF. The DNA for the CDR3 is TGTGCCAGCACCCAGACAGGGGGCCAGTCCTACGAGCAGTACTTC.

Ten or more counts support this clonotype. This CDR3 reads CASSSEGMNTEAFF. DNA for the CDR3: TGCGCCAGCAGCTCGGAGGGGATGAACACTGAAGCTTTCTTT. The chain couples TRBV5-1 to TRBJ1-1; the D gene is possibly TRBD1 (5 bases). This CDR3 region has 14 residues. Trimming pared 3 bases from V and 0 bases from J, leaving 9 bases between. Germline V gene sequence: CDR1 SGHRS, CDR2 YFSETQ.

This clonotype occurred many times. The V and J genes are TRBV5-1 and TRBJ2-7, with 14 bases that match TRBD2. The CDR3 contains 13 residues. The V segment lost 7 bases and the J segment 5 bases; nucleotides outside the gene matches: 2. Germline values: CDR1 SGHRS, CDR2 YFSETQ. CDR3 in DNA: TGCGCCAGCGGGGGACTAGCGGGAGACGAGCAGTACTTC. As protein: CASGGLAGDEQYF.

This clonotype was detected many times. This chain links TRBV27 with TRBJ2-1; D remains ambiguous. This CDR3 contains 11 residues. V shed 7 bases and J shed 8 bases, with 9 bases lying between them. The germline V gene encodes CDR1 MNHEY and CDR2 SMNVEV (reference sequence). The DNA of the CDR3 is TGTGCCAGCACCATGGGCGATGAGCAGTTCTTC. Translated: CASTMGDEQFF.

In the case of this clonotype: It may be a read error: a sequence one base away is much more abundant. The gene calls are TRBV6-1 and TRBJ1-5; the D gene is possibly TRBD1 (5 bases). CDR1 MNHNS and CDR2 SASEGT come from the germline V gene. This CDR3 has 14 amino acids. V shed 7 bases and J shed 6 bases, with 16 bases lying between them. CDR3 residues: CASIRGRVAQPQHF. CDR3 bases: TGTGCCAGCATCCGGGGCAGGGTCGCTCAGCCCCAGCATTTT.

This clonotype was picked up many times. The V call is TRBV5-1, the J call TRBJ2-1; 15 positions agree with TRBD2. The CDR3 sequence is 16 residues long. Germline CDR1 reads SGHRS; CDR2 reads YFSETQ. V was clipped by 3 bases and J by 4 bases; unmatched bases: 2. CDR3 sequence: CASSWGLAGGYNEQFF. In DNA, the CDR3 is TGCGCCAGCAGCTGGGGACTAGCGGGGGGATACAATGAGCAGTTCTTC.

In this sample, this clonotype turned up many times. This chain connects TRBV20-1 to TRBJ1-2, with D tentatively TRBD1 (6 bases). The CDR3 consists of 15 residues. With 0 bases removed from V and 4 bases from J, the gap between germline ends came to 15 bases. Germline CDR1 is DFQATT and CDR2 is SNEGSKA (reference sequence). Here the CDR3 reads CSARDPPGAGYGYTF. The CDR3 nucleotides read TGCAGTGCTAGAGATCCGCCAGGGGCCGGCTATGGCTACACCTTC.

Many counts were recorded for this clonotype. V and J are TRBV7-9 and TRBJ1-2; D remains ambiguous. Per the germline V gene, CDR1 is SEHNR and CDR2 is FQNEAQ (reference sequence). This CDR3 has 13 amino acids. V lost 5 bases to trimming and J lost 2 bases, with 9 bases between them. This CDR3 reads CASSLTSNYGYTF. For the CDR3, the DNA is TGTGCCAGCAGCCTGACATCCAACTATGGCTACACCTTC.